These 8 T cell receptor beta chains came from one sample sequenced in a study of TIL therapy for anti-PD-1-resistant metastatic lung cancer. The time point denotes: pre-treatment sample, taken before nivolumab and TIL therapy. The tumor samples were excised metastases, mostly pleural nodules or supraclavicular lymph nodes. Sequencing used immunoSEQ v3. Sequencing used immunoSEQ multiplex PCR; TCRdb keeps in-frame clones, though not all of them. Here the sample spans under 100,000 clones, about two thirds being singletons. The material was tumor tissue, obtained at baseline. These receptor sequences come from a person between 30 and 79 years old with non-small cell lung cancer.

The chain recombines TRBV28 with TRBJ2-7; weak D call: TRBD2 (6 bases). The CDR3 is 15 amino acids. The V gene lost 3 bases and the J gene lost 6 bases, with 18 bases spanning the gap. Germline lookup yields CDR1 MDHEN and CDR2 SYDVKM. The CDR3 nucleotides are TGTGCCAGCAGTTTCAGTATGGGCCTCGGGGGCGAGCAGTACTTC. Translated: CASSFSMGLGGEQYF.

This chain connects TRBV30 to TRBJ2-5; possible D gene TRBD1, 6 bases. This CDR3 is built from 14 residues. V was shortened by 0 bases and J by 4 bases, with 12 bases between the two germline ends. The V gene's germline CDR1 is GTSNPN and CDR2 SVGIG (reference sequence). CDR3 region: CAWSVGWGRETQYF. The CDR3 nucleotides are TGTGCCTGGAGTGTAGGATGGGGGCGAGAGACCCAGTACTTC. The whole variable domain, filled in from reference TRBV30 and TRBJ2-5, reads SQTIHQWPATLVQPVGSPLSLECTVEGTSNPNLYWYRQAAGRGLQLLFYSVGIGQISSEVPQNLSASRPQDRQFILSSKKLLLSDSGFYLCAWSVGWGRETQYFGPGTRLLVL.

J is TRBJ1-1 and V is TRBV7-9; D perhaps matches TRBD1 (5 bases). This CDR3 region has 15 residues. Trimming left V 2 bases short and J 6 bases short, with 16 bases between. Germline CDR1 and CDR2: SEHNR and FQNEAQ (reference sequence). The CDR3 DNA reads as TGTGCCAGCAGCTTAAAATACCCGGGGGTGGCTGAAGCTTTCTTT. As protein: CASSLKYPGVAEAFF.

V and J are TRBV2 and TRBJ2-3; TRBD2 matches 12 bases. V shed 4 bases and J 3 bases; nucleotides not matched to a gene: 11. The germline CDR1 and CDR2 sequences are SNHLY and FYNNEI. The CDR3 runs 18 residues. CDR3 sequence (DNA): TGTGCCAGCAGTGTGAGACTAGCGGGGGCTGGATGGACAGATACGCAGTATTTT. Its protein product is CASSVRLAGAGWTDTQYF.

This clone was counted between two and nine times. The V gene is TRBV6-4, the J gene TRBJ1-6; maybe TRBD1 (5 bases). V was trimmed by 4 bases and J by 8 bases, leaving 9 bases between them. The CDR3 totals 13 residues. Germline lookup yields CDR1 MRHNA and CDR2 SNTAGT. The DNA of the CDR3 is TGTGCCAGCAGTGGGACACCTCATTCACCCCTCCACTTT. This encodes CASSGTPHSPLHF.

V gene TRBV7-9 combines with J gene TRBJ2-1, with 7 bases fitting TRBD2. From germline, CDR1 is SEHNR and CDR2 FQNEAQ (reference sequence). This CDR3 comprises 15 residues. V gave up 4 bases and J gave up 5 bases; unmatched junction bases: 8. The CDR3 sequence is CASSYRRAGDNEQFF. DNA of the CDR3: TGTGCCAGCAGCTACCGCCGGGCGGGAGACAATGAGCAGTTCTTC.

This chain uses TRBV10-3 with TRBJ2-7; D is unresolved. The CDR3 has 14 amino acids. V was clipped by 3 bases and J by 8 bases, with 17 bases between them. Germline-derived CDR1 and CDR2 are ENHRY and SYGVKD. The CDR3 loop is CAISDPRSPGKQYF. For the CDR3, the DNA is TGTGCCATCAGTGATCCCAGGTCGCCGGGCAAGCAGTACTTC.

J is TRBJ2-3 and V is TRBV6-2 or TRBV6-3, with D unclear. The ends were cut back, 0 bases at V and 0 bases at J, with 10 bases in the middle. In germline, CDR1 is MNHEY, CDR2 SVGEGT. CDR3 size: 16 residues. CDR3 in amino acids: CASSYSGSGSTDTQYF. In nucleotides, the CDR3 is TGTGCCAGCAGTTACTCAGGCTCCGGGAGCACAGATACGCAGTATTTT.